The clone carrying this T cell receptor beta chain was observed a handful of times. Antigen: not known. This entry is derived from a study of OX40 agonist ivuxolimab in advanced cancers. The repertoire was sequenced with immunoSEQ multiplex PCR; TCRdb's copy has only in-frame clones and lacks some. Here the sample spans tens of thousands of clones, 70% to 90% being singletons. Losses at the gene ends were 7 bases for V and 5 bases for J; bases not matched to a gene: 8. Germline CDR1 and CDR2: SEHNR and FQNEAQ (reference sequence). CDR3 size: 13 residues. Study-wide findings and caveats: At 0.1 to 3.0 mg/kg, CD4+ and CD8+ blood T cells expanded clonally by week 6.

Sequenced here: CD4+ or CD8+ T cells sorted from blood, sampled in a trial of the OX40 agonist ivuxolimab. The chain links TRBV7-9 to TRBJ2-7, with 7 positions matching TRBD1. This clonotype originated in an adult with an advanced solid tumor such as melanoma, head and neck, liver or kidney cancer. CDR3 residues: CASTLGQLDEQYF. In nucleotides, the CDR3 is TGTGCCAGCACATTGGGACAGTTAGACGAGCAGTACTTC. Using reference TRBV7-9 and TRBJ2-7 for the parts outside the CDR3, the full variable domain is DTGVSQNPRHKITKRGQNVTFRCDPISEHNRLYWYRQTLGQGPEFLTYFQNEAQLEKSRLLSDRFSAERPKGSFSTLEIQRTEQGDSAMYLCASTLGQLDEQYFGPGTRLTVT.